The sequence of this T cell receptor (beta chain) was determined in a study of blood T cell repertoires in COVID-19. Generated by immunoSEQ multiplex PCR, the TCRdb table keeps only in-frame clones and is missing some. The sample holds around 280,000 clones; approximately 83% are singletons and the top ten take about 2.2%. The CDR3 contains 16 residues. This receptor was taken from a woman aged 30 to 39 who had recovered from COVID-19. The V and J genes are TRBV12-2 and TRBJ2-7; TRBD1 is taken as the D call from the table, unchecked against the DNA. TRBV12-2 is flagged as a pseudogene. The sequencing input was peripheral blood. CDR3 sequence reads: CASRLAPDRTRGEQYF. The CDR3 DNA sequence: TGTGCAAGTCGCTTGGCTCCGGACAGGACGAGGGGCGAGCAGTACTTC.